This T cell receptor (beta chain) was identified during a study of Graves' ophthalmopathy and Graves' hyperthyroidism. Study summary: Hyperthyroidism showing no ophthalmopathy within 18 months of follow-up was stable.

As the template, RNA transcripts were used to amplify TCR beta CDR3 regions. Investigators did first-round RT-PCR with HTBI primers, then second-round multiplex PCR. TCRdb ran MiXCR on the multiplex PCR reads and lists one entry per CDR3 protein. The table has around 1,000,000 distinct CDR3 sequences, 35% to 40% seen once. Notes on this clonotype: This clone may be a read error of a much larger clone one base away.

Aged 18 to 65, the patients with hyperthyroidism had under 2 months' duration and were newly diagnosed. This CDR3 has 15 residues. V was clipped by 0 bases and J by 3 bases, with 12 bases between them. Per germline, CDR1 SGHRS and CDR2 YFSETQ. The rearrangement links TRBV5-1 to TRBJ1-2; D is unresolved. Material: peripheral blood or thyroid tissue (not recorded which). The TCR sequence derives from an adult man with Graves' hyperthyroidism. The CDR3 region has the DNA TGCGCCAGCAGCTTGGATGCGGTGAGGTACTATGGCTACACCTTC. Translation gives CASSLDAVRYYGYTF.